The clone carrying this T cell receptor beta chain turned up a few times. Its antigen remains unidentified. CDR1 and CDR2 (germline): SQVTM, ANQGSEA. The CDR3 length is 16 residues. Losses at the gene ends were 3 bases for V and 1 base for J; bases not matched to a gene: 12. This record belongs to a study of post-analysis software for immune sequencing data. Regarding the study as a whole: When patients were compared with controls, about 5 TRBV segments were more frequent, TRBV5-6, TRBV5-1 and TRBV20-1 among them. Samples made in the same batch grouped tightly together by F measure. There was significantly lower normalized Chao1 diversity in multiple sclerosis patients than in controls.

Unique molecular identifiers were present in the TCR beta cDNA libraries. Input amounts of roughly 0.85 to 10 million T cells were used. These gave about 500,000 cDNA molecules, so each molecule approximated one T cell. TCRdb reprocessed the PCR reads with MiXCR, giving one entry per CDR3 protein. The sample shows fewer than 900,000 distinct CDR3 sequences, about half of them seen only once. This sequence originates from a girl aged 10-17 years with multiple sclerosis. The chain employs TRBV29-1 and TRBJ2-7; 7 nucleotides align to TRBD2. The specimen was blood. As DNA, the CDR3 is TGCAGCGTTGAGGCCCTGGGGCGGGAGAGATCCTACGAGCAGTACTTC. Translating it yields CSVEALGRERSYEQYF.